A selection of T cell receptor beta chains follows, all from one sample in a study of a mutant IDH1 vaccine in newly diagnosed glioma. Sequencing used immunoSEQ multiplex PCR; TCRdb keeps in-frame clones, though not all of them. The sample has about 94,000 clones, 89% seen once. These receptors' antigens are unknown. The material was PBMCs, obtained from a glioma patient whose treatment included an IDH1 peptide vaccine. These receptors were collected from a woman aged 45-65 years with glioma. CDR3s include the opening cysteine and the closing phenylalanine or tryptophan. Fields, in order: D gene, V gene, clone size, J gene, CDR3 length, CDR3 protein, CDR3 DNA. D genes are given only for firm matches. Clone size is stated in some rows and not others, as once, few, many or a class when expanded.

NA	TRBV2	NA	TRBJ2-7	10	CASSRYEQYF	TGTGCCAGCAGTCGGTACGAGCAGTACTTC
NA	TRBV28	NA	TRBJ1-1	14	CASSLPEPRTEAFF	TGTGCCAGCAGTCTACCGGAGCCGAGGACTGAAGCTTTCTTT
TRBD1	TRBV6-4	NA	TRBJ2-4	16	CASSLDMEGGGDIQYF	TGTGCCAGCAGTTTGGACATGGAAGGGGGCGGTGACATTCAGTACTTC
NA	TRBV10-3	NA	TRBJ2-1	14	CAISESHVDDEQFF	TGTGCCATCAGTGAGTCCCACGTCGACGATGAGCAGTTCTTC
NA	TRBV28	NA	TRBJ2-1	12	CASRIVDREQFF	TGTGCCAGCAGGATAGTGGATCGAGAGCAGTTCTTC
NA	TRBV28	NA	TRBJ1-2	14	CASSFSARSYGYTF	TGTGCCAGCAGTTTTTCGGCCCGTAGCTATGGCTACACCTTC
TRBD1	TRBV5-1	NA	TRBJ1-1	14	CASSFGTGWTEAFF	TGCGCCAGCAGCTTCGGGACAGGGTGGACTGAAGCTTTCTTT
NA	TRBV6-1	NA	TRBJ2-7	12	CASSPYPNEQYF	TGTGCCAGCAGTCCCTACCCGAACGAGCAGTACTTC
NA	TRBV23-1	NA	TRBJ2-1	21	CASSHRRQGGLAREAYNEQFF	TGCGCCAGCAGTCATCGAAGACAGGGAGGCTTGGCGCGGGAGGCCTACAATGAGCAGTTCTTC
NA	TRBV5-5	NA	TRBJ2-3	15	CASSLGGVSTDTQYF	TGTGCCAGCAGCTTGGGTGGAGTAAGCACAGATACGCAGTATTTT
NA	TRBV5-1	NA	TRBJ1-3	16	CASSFTVRASGNTIYF	TGCGCCAGCAGCTTTACAGTCAGGGCCTCTGGAAACACCATATATTTT
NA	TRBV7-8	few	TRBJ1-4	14	CASSPHRTNEKLFF	TGTGCCAGCAGCCCTCATAGGACTAATGAAAAACTGTTTTTT
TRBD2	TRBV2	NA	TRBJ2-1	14	CASSSLTSRNEQFF	TGTGCCAGCAGTTCTCTGACTAGCCGCAATGAGCAGTTCTTC
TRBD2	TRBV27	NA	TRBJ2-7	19	CASSPFPLTLAGQVHEQYF	TGTGCCAGCAGTCCATTCCCCTTAACACTAGCGGGACAAGTCCACGAGCAGTACTTC
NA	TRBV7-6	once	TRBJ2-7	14	CASSLAGEEYEQYF	TGTGCCAGCAGCTTAGCGGGGGAGGAGTACGAGCAGTACTTC
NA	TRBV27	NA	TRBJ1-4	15	CASSPAGGLSEKLFF	TGTGCCAGCAGTCCCGCGGGGGGGCTTAGTGAAAAACTGTTTTTT
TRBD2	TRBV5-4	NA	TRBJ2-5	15	CASSPRAGVGETQYF	TGTGCCAGCAGCCCGAGAGCGGGAGTAGGAGAGACCCAGTACTTC
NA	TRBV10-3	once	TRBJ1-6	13	CAISGQGNSPLHF	TGTGCCATCAGTGGCCAGGGGAATTCACCCCTCCACTTT
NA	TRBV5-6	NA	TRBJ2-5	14	CASSSTGARETQYF	TGTGCCAGCAGCTCCACAGGAGCCAGGGAGACCCAGTACTTC
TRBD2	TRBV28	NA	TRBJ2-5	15	CASTLGGRDQETQYF	TGTGCCAGCACACTGGGAGGGAGGGACCAAGAGACCCAGTACTTC
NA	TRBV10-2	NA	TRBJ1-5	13	CASSEQLDQPQHF	TGCGCCAGCAGTGAACAGCTCGATCAGCCCCAGCATTTT
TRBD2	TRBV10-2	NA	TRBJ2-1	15	CASRTLELAGNEQFF	TGCGCCAGCAGGACCCTCGAACTAGCGGGCAATGAGCAGTTCTTC
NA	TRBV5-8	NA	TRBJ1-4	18	CASSLSATGRTKVEKLFF	TGTGCCAGCAGCTTGTCCGCGACCGGGCGGACCAAAGTTGAAAAACTGTTTTTT
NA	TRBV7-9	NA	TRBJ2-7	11	CASGEPYEQYF	TGTGCCAGCGGGGAGCCCTACGAGCAGTACTTC
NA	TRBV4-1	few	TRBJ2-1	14	CASSRGLGRNEQFF	TGCGCCAGCAGCCGGGGGTTGGGTCGCAATGAGCAGTTCTTC
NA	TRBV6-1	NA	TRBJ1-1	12	CASSERDTEAFF	TGTGCCAGCAGTGAAAGGGACACTGAAGCTTTCTTT
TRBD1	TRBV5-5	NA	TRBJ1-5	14	CASSSGQGHQPQHF	TGTGCCAGCAGCTCGGGACAGGGTCATCAGCCCCAGCATTTT
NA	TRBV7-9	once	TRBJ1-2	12	CATTYGLYGYTF	TGTGCCACCACCTACGGGCTCTATGGCTACACCTTC
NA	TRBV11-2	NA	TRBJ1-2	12	CATSRGYYGYTF	TGTGCCACCTCTCGGGGATACTATGGCTACACCTTC
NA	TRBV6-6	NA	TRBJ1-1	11	CASSWRTEAFF	TGTGCCAGCAGTTGGCGGACTGAAGCTTTCTTT
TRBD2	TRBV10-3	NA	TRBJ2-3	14	CAIRGLASTDTQYF	TGTGCCATCAGGGGACTAGCCAGCACAGATACGCAGTATTTT
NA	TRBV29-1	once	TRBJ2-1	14	CSVDGRDSYNEQFF	TGCAGCGTTGATGGGCGGGACTCCTACAATGAGCAGTTCTTC
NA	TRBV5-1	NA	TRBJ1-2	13	CASSPSDSYGYTF	TGCGCCAGCAGCCCTAGTGACAGCTATGGCTACACCTTC
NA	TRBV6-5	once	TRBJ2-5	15	CASSYVPHQQETQYF	TGTGCCAGCAGTTACGTACCCCACCAACAAGAGACCCAGTACTTC
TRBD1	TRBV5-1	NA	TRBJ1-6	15	CASSLERRGQSPLHF	TGCGCCAGCAGCTTAGAGCGCAGGGGGCAATCACCCCTCCACTTT